This passage covers 10 T cell receptor beta chains from one sample sequenced in a study of breast tumors, draining lymph nodes, adjacent tissues. TCRdb redid the calling of the multiplex PCR reads with MiXCR, one entry per CDR3 protein. Of roughly 130,000 distinct CDR3 sequences detected, 20% appear once; the ten largest clones hold 3.5% to 4.5%. Axillary draining lymph nodes of breast cancer patients supplied the node samples. The sequenced sample consisted of axillary lymph node tissue. The receptor source for this set is a female donor with breast cancer. Some clones in this sample may be carry-over from other donors' samples.

With regard to this clonotype: This may be a read error: a much more frequent sequence differs by one nucleotide. The J gene is TRBJ2-2, the V gene TRBV5-1; D gene uncertain. V gave up 6 bases and J gave up 0 bases, with 12 bases separating them. The CDR3 has 15 residues. Germline values: CDR1 SGHRS, CDR2 YFSETQ. The CDR3 loop is CASIWGRANTGELFF. CDR3 nucleotides: TGCGCCAGCATTTGGGGTCGGGCGAACACCGGGGAGCTGTTTTTT.

This clonotype was observed at least ten times. The V and J genes are TRBV7-6 and TRBJ2-7, with 7 bases that match TRBD2. The CDR3 contains 13 residues. The V segment lost 5 bases and the J segment 0 bases; nucleotides outside the gene matches: 1. From germline, CDR1 is SGHVS and CDR2 FNYEAQ. CDR3 amino acids: CASSTGGSYEQYF. The CDR3 DNA is TGTGCCAGCAGCACGGGAGGCTCCTACGAGCAGTACTTC.

This clonotype was recorded at least ten times. V and J are TRBV7-3 and TRBJ2-3; TRBD2 aligns across 7 bases. From germline, CDR1 is SGHTA and CDR2 FQGTGA. The CDR3 is 15 amino acids. Germline trimming cut 1 base from V and 2 bases from J; bases unmatched to any gene: 3. CDR3 sequence reads: CASSLRSGNTDTQYF. For the CDR3, the DNA is TGTGCCAGCAGCTTAAGGAGCGGGAACACAGATACGCAGTATTTT. The entire variable domain, with the rest obtained from reference TRBV7-3 and TRBJ2-3, is as follows: GAGVSQTPSNKVTEKGKYVELRCDPISGHTALYWYRQSLGQGPEFLIYFQGTGAADDSGLPNDRFFAVRPEGSVSTLKIQRTERGDSAVYLCASSLRSGNTDTQYFGPGTRLTVL.

CDR3 amino acids: CASSHAENSNQPQHF. DNA of the CDR3: TGTGCCAGCAGTCATGCCGAGAATAGCAATCAGCCCCAGCATTTT. The chain couples TRBV27 to TRBJ1-5; D call uncertain. Trimming removed 5 bases at V and 0 bases at J, with 11 bases between. The V gene's germline CDR1 is MNHEY and CDR2 SMNVEV (reference sequence). The CDR3 has 15 residues.

Concerning this clonotype: A much larger clone differs from this one at a single base, so this may be a read error. The chain has TRBV5-1 and TRBJ2-5; 10 bases line up with TRBD2. The CDR3 sequence is 17 residues long. Per germline, CDR1 SGHRS and CDR2 YFSETQ. V lost 3 bases to trimming and J lost 4 bases; unmatched junction nucleotides: 12. The CDR3 DNA follows: TGCGCCAGCAGCTCAGGTACGCCGGGACTAGCGAGAGAGACCCAGTACTTC. Protein product: CASSSGTPGLARETQYF.

This clonotype was detected many times. This sequence joins TRBV9 and TRBJ1-2; D gene ambiguous. The germline V gene has CDR1 SGDLS and CDR2 YYNGEE. V was pared by 3 bases and J by 7 bases, with 7 bases between. This CDR3 has 11 residues. The CDR3 DNA sequence: TGTGCCAGCAGCGCAAACGGTGGCTACACCTTC. Its protein is CASSANGGYTF.

This clonotype was found many times. The J gene is TRBJ2-1, the V gene TRBV4-1, with 8 bases identical to TRBD1. Germline lookup yields CDR1 MGHRA and CDR2 YSYEKL. This CDR3 comprises 14 residues. Losses at the gene ends were 2 bases for V and 8 bases for J; bases not matched to a gene: 5. CDR3 sequence (DNA): TGCGCCAGCAGCCAACCTCGCAGGGGGCATGAGCAGTTCTTC. Translated: CASSQPRRGHEQFF.

This clonotype was detected ten times or more. An end of the junction does not agree with germline; a read error may underlie this. This chain connects TRBV2 to TRBJ2-6, with D hard to call. Germline CDR1 is SNHLY and CDR2 is FYNNEI. This CDR3 has 17 residues. The CDR3 DNA sequence: TGTGCCAGCAGTAAAGCGCTAACAGCCTCTGGGGCCAACGTCCTGACTTTC. Translating it yields CASSKALTASGANVLTF.

This clonotype was detected many times. This chain connects TRBV5-1 to TRBJ1-4; possible D gene TRBD1, 5 bases. Germline V gene sequence: CDR1 SGHRS, CDR2 YFSETQ. The CDR3 is 14 residues long. Trimming pared 5 bases from V and 3 bases from J, leaving 11 bases between. CDR3 amino acids: CASSEGSPNEKLFF. In DNA, the CDR3 is TGCGCCAGCAGTGAGGGGTCACCTAATGAAAAACTGTTTTTT.

Note on this clonotype: The junction shows a germline mismatch at one end, possibly a read error. The rearrangement links TRBV4-1 to TRBJ2-1, with D perhaps matching TRBD1 (6 bases). This CDR3 region has 13 residues. Per the germline V gene, CDR1 is MGHRA and CDR2 is YSYEKL. The CDR3 bases are TGCGCCAGCAGCCATACAGGGTCAAATGAGCAGTTATTC. Translated, it gives CASSHTGSNEQLF.